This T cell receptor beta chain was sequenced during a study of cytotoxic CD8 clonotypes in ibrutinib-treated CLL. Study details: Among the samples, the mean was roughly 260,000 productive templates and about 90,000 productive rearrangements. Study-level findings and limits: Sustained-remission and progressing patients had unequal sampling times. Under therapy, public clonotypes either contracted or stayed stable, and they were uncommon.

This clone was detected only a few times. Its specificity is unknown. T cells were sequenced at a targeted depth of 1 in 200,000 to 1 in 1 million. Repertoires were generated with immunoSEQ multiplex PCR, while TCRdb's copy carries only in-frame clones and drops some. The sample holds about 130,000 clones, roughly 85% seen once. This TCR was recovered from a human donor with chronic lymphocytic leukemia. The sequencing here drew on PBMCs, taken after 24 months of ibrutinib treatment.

DNA for the CDR3: TGTGCCAGCAGCCCTCTGGGAACAGGACGAAACTCTGGAAACACCATATATTTT. Protein: CASSPLGTGRNSGNTIYF. The gene calls are TRBV5-4 and TRBJ1-3, with D possibly TRBD1 on 5 matching bases. Germline values: CDR1 SGHNT, CDR2 YYREEE (reference sequence). Trimming shortened V by 4 bases and J by 0 bases, and 20 bases separated the two germline ends. The CDR3 sequence is 18 residues long.